The subject of this entry is one T cell receptor (beta chain). Between the trimmed V and J ends, which lost 4 bases and 0 bases, there was a span of 15 bases. Germline V gene sequence: CDR1 KGHDR, CDR2 SFDVKD. This CDR3 comprises 17 residues. This specimen belongs to a study of blood T cell repertoires in COVID-19. Sequencing used immunoSEQ multiplex PCR; TCRdb keeps in-frame clones, though not all of them. This sample carries 250,000 or so clones, roughly nine tenths of them seen once, and the ten largest clones take roughly 4.8%. Material for sequencing was peripheral blood. This TCR came from a woman in her 40s who had recovered from COVID-19. The chain recombines TRBV24-1 with TRBJ1-5; D not certain. The CDR3 reads CATSDHPTDRSNQPQHF. The CDR3 DNA sequence: TGTGCCACCAGTGACCACCCTACAGACCGTAGCAATCAGCCCCAGCATTTT.